The rows below give T cell receptor beta chains drawn from one sample of a study of T cells in Graves' hyperthyroidism and ophthalmopathy. TCRdb ran MiXCR on the multiplex PCR reads and lists one entry per CDR3 protein. The table shows 500,000 or so distinct CDR3 sequences, with roughly 15% occurring only once. Material for sequencing was blood. These receptors originate from a woman aged 18-29 years with Graves' ophthalmopathy. Both conserved end residues are part of each CDR3. The D gene is left open where the match is weak. Where a row states a size, it is once, few, many or the class of an expanded clone; other rows omit it.

>-|-|TRBJ2-7|TRBV6-1
TGTGCCAGCATCGGGATTGCGAGCTCCTACGAGCAGTACTTC
CASIGIASSYEQYF
>many|TRBD2|TRBJ2-1|TRBV20-1
TGCAGTGCTAGACTTGGACTAGCGGCAAGCTCCTACAATGAGCAGTTCTTC
CSARLGLAASSYNEQFF
>-|-|TRBJ2-2|TRBV7-9
TGTGCCAGCAGCTCGTCGACACAGGGAACAAGCGGGGAGCTGTTTTTT
CASSSSTQGTSGELFF
>-|-|TRBJ2-1|TRBV29-1
TGCAGCGTTGAGGATGTGGGGGCCAGGGACGAGCAGTTCTTC
CSVEDVGARDEQFF
>few|-|TRBJ2-5|TRBV4-2
TGTGCCAGCAGCCGACGGCCTGATAGCGTAGAGACCCAGTACTTC
CASSRRPDSVETQYF
>many|-|TRBJ2-3|TRBV29-1
TGCAGCGTTGCGGGGGGCCTCACAGATACGCAGTATTTT
CSVAGGLTDTQYF
>many|-|TRBJ2-3|TRBV20-1
TGCAGTGCTCCCGTTGGGCGAGTGAGCACAGATACGCAGTATTTT
CSAPVGRVSTDTQYF
>many|TRBD2|TRBJ2-5|TRBV6-1
TGTGCCAGCAGAAGGACTAGCGGGAAGCAAGAGACCCAGTACTTC
CASRRTSGKQETQYF
>many|TRBD1|TRBJ2-2|TRBV7-9
TGTGCCAGCAGGGGACCAACCGGGACAGACACCGGGGAGCTGTTTTTT
CASRGPTGTDTGELFF
>many|TRBD2|TRBJ2-5|TRBV7-9
TGTGCCAGCAGCCCGGCCGGAACTAGCGAACAAGAGACCCAGTACTTC
CASSPAGTSEQETQYF
>-|-|TRBJ2-7|TRBV3-1
TGTGCCAGCAGCCGGCAGACGTTTTTGTCAACCCTCGGCGAGCAGTACTTC
CASSRQTFLSTLGEQYF
>many|-|TRBJ2-7|TRBV12-3/TRBV12-4
TGTGCCAGCAGAGGCCCAAGCAGGCGATCCCTCGAGCAGTACTTC
CASRGPSRRSLEQYF
>many|TRBD1|TRBJ1-2|TRBV7-2
TGTGCCAGCAGCTTCCATGGACAGGGGGGCTATGGCTACACCTTC
CASSFHGQGGYGYTF
>-|TRBD2|TRBJ2-7|TRBV15
TGTGCCACCTCCGGGACTAGCAGCTACGAGCAGTACTTC
CATSGTSSYEQYF
>-|-|TRBJ1-2|TRBV19
TGTGCCAGTAGTATAGGGGCAGGCCTGATCTATGGCTACACCTTC
CASSIGAGLIYGYTF
>many|-|TRBJ2-2|TRBV6-1
TGTGCCAGCAGTACAGGGGGGGGCGCCGGGGAGCTGTTTTTT
CASSTGGGAGELFF
>-|TRBD1|TRBJ1-1|TRBV20-1
TGCAGTGCTCTTACTCCGACAGGGTTGAACACTGAAGCTTTCTTT
CSALTPTGLNTEAFF
>-|TRBD1|TRBJ1-5|TRBV6-1
TGTGCCAGCAGTACCACAGGGGCCAGACAGCCCCAGCATTTT
CASSTTGARQPQHF
>many|-|TRBJ2-7|TRBV6-1
TGTGCCAGCAGGGGGGTCACGTTACGGGACTACGAGCAGTACTTC
CASRGVTLRDYEQYF
>-|TRBD1|TRBJ1-5|TRBV7-2
TGTGCCAGCAGTCAGGGGGGGGTTCAGCCCCAGCATTTT
CASSQGGVQPQHF
>many|-|TRBJ2-7|TRBV27
TGTGCCAGCAGTGCCTGGGGGGTCTCCTACGAGCAGTACTTC
CASSAWGVSYEQYF
>few|-|TRBJ1-1|TRBV18
TGTGCCAGCTCACAGGGATTAAACCAATACACTGAAGCTTTCTTT
CASSQGLNQYTEAFF
>-|TRBD2|TRBJ2-1|TRBV29-1
TGCAGCGACGGTAGCGGGAGCGAGACTGAGCAGTTCTTC
CSDGSGSETEQFF
>few|TRBD2|TRBJ2-3|TRBV27
TGTGCCACTTCGCGGGGAGCGGGGGGGACAGATACGCAGTATTTT
CATSRGAGGTDTQYF
>many|-|TRBJ1-1|TRBV13
TGTGCCAGCAGCTTAATAGGGGCGCGGAGCACTGAAGCTTTCTTT
CASSLIGARSTEAFF
>many|TRBD2|TRBJ2-5|TRBV28
TGTGCCAGCATTGATACCACAAGCGGGACTCAGGTTAGGGAGACCCAGTACTTC
CASIDTTSGTQVRETQYF
>many|-|TRBJ2-1|TRBV27
TGTGCCAGCACCGTAACGGGACTCTCCAATGAGCAGTTCTTC
CASTVTGLSNEQFF
>many|TRBD1|TRBJ1-2|TRBV28
TGTGCCATCCCGGGACAGGGTCATGGCTACACCTTC
CAIPGQGHGYTF
>few|TRBD1|TRBJ1-2|TRBV3-1
TGTGCCCGCAGCCCGCTCCGGGACAGTGCAACTAGGAGGCTTGGCTACACCTTC
CARSPLRDSATRRLGYTF
>few|-|TRBJ2-2|TRBV18
TGTGCCAGCTCGCCCGGGACTGCCCCTAACACCGGGGAGCTGTTTTTT
CASSPGTAPNTGELFF
>many|TRBD1|TRBJ1-5|TRBV6-1
TGTGCCAGCAGACCTGGACAGGGTGTACCCCAGCATTTT
CASRPGQGVPQHF
>-|-|TRBJ2-1|TRBV5-1
TGCGCCAGCAGAGTGGGGCTAGCCCTGCGCTCCTACAATGAGCAGTTCTTC
CASRVGLALRSYNEQFF
>many|TRBD1|TRBJ2-5|TRBV6-1
TGTGCCAGCAGTACGACAGGGGGCCAAGAGACCCAGTACTTC
CASSTTGGQETQYF
>few|-|TRBJ2-7|TRBV11-2
TGTGCCAGCAGCTCCGGCCTCTCCGGCTCCTACGAGCAGTACTTC
CASSSGLSGSYEQYF
>-|TRBD1|TRBJ2-7|TRBV4-3
TGCGCCAGCAGCCAATTATCGGCAGGGGGACACGAGCAGTACTTC
CASSQLSAGGHEQYF
>-|-|TRBJ1-1|TRBV19
TGTGCCAGCCAGACCCACCATCTAAACACTGAAGCTTTCTTT
CASQTHHLNTEAFF
>-|TRBD1|TRBJ1-3|TRBV6-1
TGTGCCAGCAGCCCCAACAGGGGCAGCTCTGGAAACACCATATATTTT
CASSPNRGSSGNTIYF
>once|TRBD1|TRBJ2-1|TRBV7-7
TGTGCTAGCAGCTTCGCAGGGGGAGTGGGTAATGAGCAGTTCTTC
CASSFAGGVGNEQFF
>few|TRBD1|TRBJ1-2|TRBV25-1
TGTGCCAGCAGTGACCGAGGGACAGATGGCTACACCTTC
CASSDRGTDGYTF
>many|-|TRBJ1-1|TRBV5-5
TGTGCCAGCAGTCAGCTCGGGGTTGAAGGAACTGAAGCTTTCTTT
CASSQLGVEGTEAFF
>-|-|TRBJ1-2|TRBV6-2/TRBV6-3
TGTGCCAGCAGTTACACATCGACAGCTTACAACTACTATGGCTACACCTTC
CASSYTSTAYNYYGYTF
>many|TRBD1|TRBJ1-5|TRBV3-1
TGTGCCAGCAGCCAAGACAGGGGGGTCAATCAGCCCCAGCATTTT
CASSQDRGVNQPQHF
>few|TRBD1|TRBJ1-1|TRBV4-1
TGCGCCAGCAGCCAAGTGTCAGGGGGGAACACTGAAGCTTTCTTT
CASSQVSGGNTEAFF